This passage covers 9 T cell receptor beta chains from one sample sequenced in a study of T-cell memory formation after mild COVID-19. TCRdb reprocessed the 5' RACE reads with MiXCR, giving one entry per CDR3 protein. The sample records approximately 580,000 distinct CDR3 sequences, around 21% being singletons. Sequencing was performed on PBMCs or a T cell subset sorted from them (not recorded which). The receptors shown here come from an adult woman who had mild COVID-19 (a few samples of this study predate the infection). Cell type and time point are not known.

This clonotype was detected a few times. V is TRBV3-1 and J is TRBJ2-1, with D possibly being TRBD1 or TRBD2 (5 bases each). CDR3 length equals 18 residues. V was clipped by 0 bases and J by 1 base, with 16 bases between them. Germline values: CDR1 LGHDT, CDR2 YNNKEL (reference sequence). CDR3 sequence reads: CASSQDFGTLGSYNEQFF. The CDR3 DNA follows: TGTGCCAGCAGCCAAGATTTTGGGACCTTGGGGTCCTACAATGAGCAGTTCTTC.

This clonotype was counted only a few times. The chain links TRBV24-1 to TRBJ2-1, with 8 nucleotides matching TRBD1. Germline-derived CDR1 and CDR2 are KGHDR and SFDVKD. The CDR3 covers 14 residues. V was pared by 9 bases and J by 7 bases, with 10 bases of the junction left unmatched. This chain's CDR3 is CATGPQGARNEQFF. CDR3 bases: TGTGCCACCGGACCTCAGGGGGCGAGGAATGAGCAGTTCTTC.

This sequence joins TRBV4-3 and TRBJ2-2; a possible D gene is TRBD2 (6 bases). The CDR3 loop spans 15 amino acids. CDR1 and CDR2 from the germline V gene are LGHNA and YSLEER. Trimming took off 4 bases at V and 3 bases at J, with 12 bases between the two ends. In DNA, the CDR3 is TGCGCCAGCAGCCCCGGGAGAACGTACACCGGGGAGCTGTTTTTT. Its translation: CASSPGRTYTGELFF.

The rearrangement joins TRBV12-3 or TRBV12-4 to TRBJ2-2; perhaps TRBD2 as D (6 bases). This CDR3 has 16 amino acids. V was pared by 3 bases and J by 4 bases, with 15 bases between. The CDR3 DNA reads TGTGCCAGCAGTTTGGGACTGGCCCCGGGCACCGGGGAGCTGTTTTTT. Translation gives CASSLGLAPGTGELFF.

This clonotype was seen many times. The CDR3 DNA sequence: TGTGCCAGCAGCTTAGGCAGGGAAGAGACCCAGTACTTC. It is translated as CASSLGREETQYF. The V gene is TRBV5-5, the J gene TRBJ2-5; perhaps TRBD1 as D (5 bases). The CDR3 covers 13 residues. Germline values: CDR1 SGHKS, CDR2 YYEKEE (reference sequence). Deletions cut 2 bases from V and 3 bases from J, with 8 bases between.

This clonotype was observed a few times. The V and J genes are TRBV12-3 or TRBV12-4 and TRBJ2-7; 15 bases match TRBD2. The ends lost 6 bases at V and 3 bases at J; junction bases unmatched: 18. CDR3 length: 20 amino acids. The CDR3 DNA follows: TGTGCCAGCAGACATCGGACCCTCGGACTAGCGGGGGGGACTAACTACGAGCAGTACTTC. This sequence encodes CASRHRTLGLAGGTNYEQYF.

This clonotype was detected many times. The chain recombines TRBV27 with TRBJ2-2, with a possible D match to TRBD2 (6 bases). Germline CDR1 MNHEY, CDR2 SMNVEV (reference sequence). CDR3 length: 15 amino acids. V was pared by 6 bases and J by 2 bases, with 13 bases between. Here the CDR3 reads CASRPFSGNTGELFF. In DNA, the CDR3 is TGTGCCAGCAGGCCTTTTAGCGGAAACACCGGGGAGCTGTTTTTT.

The chain uses TRBV28 and TRBJ2-7, with 9 bases matching TRBD1. The CDR3 is made up of 14 amino acids. Germline V CDR1 and CDR2: MDHEN, SYDVKM. V was pared by 6 bases and J by 9 bases, with 12 bases of the junction left unmatched. CDR3 sequence: CASRRDRVMGGQYF. CDR3 nucleotide sequence: TGTGCCAGCAGAAGGGACAGGGTGATGGGGGGGCAGTACTTC.

The genes are TRBV7-3 and TRBJ2-3; D not certain. Trimming shortened V by 2 bases and J by 2 bases, and 11 bases separated the two germline ends. Germline V gene sequence: CDR1 SGHTA, CDR2 FQGTGA. CDR3 length: 15 residues. CDR3 region: CASSLLGQFTDTQYF. CDR3 coding DNA: TGTGCCAGCAGCTTATTAGGGCAGTTCACAGATACGCAGTATTTT.